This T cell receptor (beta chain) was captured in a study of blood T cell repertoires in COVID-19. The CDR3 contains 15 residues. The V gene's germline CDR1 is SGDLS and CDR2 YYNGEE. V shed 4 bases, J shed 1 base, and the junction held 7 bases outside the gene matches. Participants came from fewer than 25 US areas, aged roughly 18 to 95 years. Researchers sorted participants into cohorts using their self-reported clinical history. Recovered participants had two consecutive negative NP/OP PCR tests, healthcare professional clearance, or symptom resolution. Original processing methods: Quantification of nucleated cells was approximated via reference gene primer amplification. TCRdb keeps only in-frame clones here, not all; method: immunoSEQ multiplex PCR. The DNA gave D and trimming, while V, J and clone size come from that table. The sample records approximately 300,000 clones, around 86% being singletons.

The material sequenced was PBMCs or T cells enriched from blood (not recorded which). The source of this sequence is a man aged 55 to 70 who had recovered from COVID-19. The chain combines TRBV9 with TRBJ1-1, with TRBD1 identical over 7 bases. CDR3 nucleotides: TGTGCCAGCAGCACCGGAGGACAGGCGAACACTGAAGCTTTCTTT. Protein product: CASSTGGQANTEAFF.